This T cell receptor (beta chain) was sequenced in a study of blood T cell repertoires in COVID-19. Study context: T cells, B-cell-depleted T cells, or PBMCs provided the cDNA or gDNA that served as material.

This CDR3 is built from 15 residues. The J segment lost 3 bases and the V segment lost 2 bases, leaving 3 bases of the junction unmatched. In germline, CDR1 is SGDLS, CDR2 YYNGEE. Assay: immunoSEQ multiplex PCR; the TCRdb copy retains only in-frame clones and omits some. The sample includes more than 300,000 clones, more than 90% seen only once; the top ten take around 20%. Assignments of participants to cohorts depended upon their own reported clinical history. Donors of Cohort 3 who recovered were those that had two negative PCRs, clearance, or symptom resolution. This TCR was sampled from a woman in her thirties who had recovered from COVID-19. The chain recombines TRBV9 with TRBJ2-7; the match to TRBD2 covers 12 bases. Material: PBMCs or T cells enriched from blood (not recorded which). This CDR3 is CASSVTSGSVYEQYF. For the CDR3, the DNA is TGTGCCAGCAGCGTGACTAGCGGGAGCGTCTACGAGCAGTACTTC.